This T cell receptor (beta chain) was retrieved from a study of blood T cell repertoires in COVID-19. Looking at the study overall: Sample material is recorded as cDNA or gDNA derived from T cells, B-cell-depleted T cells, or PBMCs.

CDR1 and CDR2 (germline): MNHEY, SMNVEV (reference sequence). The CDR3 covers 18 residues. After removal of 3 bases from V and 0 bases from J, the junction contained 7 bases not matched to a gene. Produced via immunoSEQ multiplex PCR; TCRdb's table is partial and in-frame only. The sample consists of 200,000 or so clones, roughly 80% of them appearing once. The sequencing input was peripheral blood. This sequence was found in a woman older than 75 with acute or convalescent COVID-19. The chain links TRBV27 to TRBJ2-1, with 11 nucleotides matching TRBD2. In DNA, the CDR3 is TGTGCCAGCAGTTTGGGGACTAGCGGAATATTCTCCTACAATGAGCAGTTCTTC. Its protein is CASSLGTSGIFSYNEQFF.